Listed here are 28 T cell receptor beta chains from one sample, sequenced in a study of STAT5B mutations in CD4+ large granular lymphocyte leukemia (dated by TCRdb to 2022 to 2024). Receptor libraries were prepared by the immunoSEQ multiplex PCR assay. TCRdb carries this immuneACCESS record with in-frame sequences only. Its versions omit some clonotypes, under half of them owing to an unresolved V gene in the studies checked, with the rest unexplained. This sample gives 35,000 or so clones in total; 69% of them show up just once. Around 2.9% of the sample is taken by the ten largest. Sequenced material: CD4+ T cells from blood buffy coats. The receptors shown here come from a human donor in good health.

The chain uses TRBV2 and TRBJ1-5; no clear D gene. Germline CDR1 reads SNHLY; CDR2 reads FYNNEI. The CDR3 consists of 14 residues. The V end lost 2 bases, the J end lost 4 bases, and 9 bases lay between the germline ends. CDR3 in amino acids: CASSEQLTNQPQHF. CDR3 DNA: TGTGCCAGCAGTGAACAGCTTACAAATCAGCCCCAGCATTTT. Based on the CDR3 plus reference TRBV2 and TRBJ1-5, the full variable domain is EPEVTQTPSHQVTQMGQEVILRCVPISNHLYFYWYRQILGQKVEFLVSFYNNEISEKSEIFDDQFSVERPDGSNFTLKIRSTKLEDSAMYFCASSEQLTNQPQHFGDGTRLSIL.

The chain employs TRBV9 and TRBJ1-2; weak D call: TRBD1 (5 bases). Trimming left V 0 bases short and J 2 bases short, with 8 bases between. Per germline, CDR1 SGDLS and CDR2 YYNGEE. The CDR3 spans 14 residues. The CDR3, as DNA: TGTGCCAGCAGCGTAGATACAGGAAACTATGGCTACACCTTC. Protein product: CASSVDTGNYGYTF. Full variable domain (missing parts from reference TRBV9 and TRBJ1-2): DSGVTQTPKHLITATGQRVTLRCSPRSGDLSVYWYQQSLDQGLQFLIQYYNGEERAKGNILERFSAQQFPDLHSELNLSSLELGDSALYFCASSVDTGNYGYTFGSGTRLTVV.

CDR3 DNA: TGCAGCTCCTCCACAGATACGCAGTATTTT. The encoded protein is CSSSTDTQYF. The J gene is TRBJ2-3, the V gene TRBV29-1; D call uncertain. The CDR3 has 10 amino acids. Trimming left V 8 bases short and J 2 bases short, with 5 bases between. Germline V CDR1 and CDR2: SQVTM, ANQGSEA.

This clone appeared a single time. This chain connects TRBV7-2 to TRBJ2-7; no clear D. This CDR3 is 14 amino acids long. V lost 1 base to trimming and J lost 5 bases, with 12 bases between them. Germline CDR1 reads SGHTA; CDR2 reads FQGNSA. The CDR3 spells CASSLGFPFNEQYF. For the CDR3, the DNA is TGTGCCAGCAGCTTAGGATTTCCGTTTAACGAGCAGTACTTC.

The chain uses TRBV5-6 and TRBJ1-2, with TRBD1 as a possible D gene (6 bases). Germline-derived CDR1 and CDR2 are SGHDT and YYEEEE. Trimming removed 4 bases at V and 0 bases at J, with 16 bases between. This CDR3 is 16 amino acids long. The CDR3 reads CASSVGSSGANYGYTF. The CDR3 DNA sequence: TGTGCCAGCAGCGTGGGTTCCTCAGGGGCTAACTATGGCTACACCTTC.

This chain links TRBV30 with TRBJ1-1; the D is unclear. V was shortened by 0 bases and J by 11 bases, with 16 bases between the two germline ends. The germline CDR1 and CDR2 sequences are GTSNPN and SVGIG (reference sequence). This CDR3 is 13 amino acids long. CDR3: CAWSVRVGTVAFF. The CDR3 nucleotides are TGTGCCTGGAGTGTACGTGTGGGAACTGTCGCTTTCTTT. The whole variable domain, remainder taken from reference TRBV30 and TRBJ1-1, is SQTIHQWPATLVQPVGSPLSLECTVEGTSNPNLYWYRQAAGRGLQLLFYSVGIGQISSEVPQNLSASRPQDRQFILSSKKLLLSDSGFYLCAWSVRVGTVAFFGQGTRLTVV.

This clone was picked up a small number of times. The V and J genes are TRBV2 and TRBJ2-7; 7 nucleotides agree with TRBD1. V lost 5 bases and J lost 3; bases outside the gene matches: 4. The CDR3 consists of 13 residues. CDR1 and CDR2 from the germline V gene are SNHLY and FYNNEI. CDR3 loop: CASSLQGFYEQYF. The CDR3 coding sequence is TGTGCCAGCAGTCTACAGGGGTTCTACGAGCAGTACTTC.

The V call is TRBV4-1, the J call TRBJ2-3; 9 bases align to TRBD2. The CDR3 runs to 16 residues. V shed 4 bases, J shed 3 bases, and the junction held 8 bases outside the gene matches. Germline V gene sequence: CDR1 MGHRA, CDR2 YSYEKL. CDR3 amino acids: CASSLGSGGRTDTQYF. CDR3 sequence (DNA): TGCGCCAGCAGCCTAGGCAGCGGGGGGAGGACAGATACGCAGTATTTT.

The table lists this clone with a count of one. V is TRBV4-2 and J is TRBJ1-3; no firm D call. CDR1 and CDR2 (germline): LGHNA, YNFKEQ. V was shortened by 0 bases and J by 0 bases, with 12 bases between the two germline ends. The CDR3 is made up of 17 amino acids. The CDR3 region has the DNA TGTGCCAGCAGCCAAGAAGGCAGGTTAATCTCTGGAAACACCATATATTTT. This translates into CASSQEGRLISGNTIYF.

This chain joins TRBV6-5 and TRBJ1-1, with 9 bases identical to TRBD1. Germline trimming cut 0 bases from V and 5 bases from J; bases unmatched to any gene: 7. CDR3 length: 16 amino acids. Germline CDR1 MNHEY, CDR2 SVGAGI. The CDR3 DNA reads as TGTGCCAGCAGTTACTCAGGGACAGGGCTGACGACTGAAGCTTTCTTT. It encodes CASSYSGTGLTTEAFF.

This clone appeared once. The V and J genes are TRBV5-1 and TRBJ2-5, with TRBD2 identical over 12 bases. Germline-derived CDR1 and CDR2 are SGHRS and YFSETQ. Germline trimming cut 0 bases from V and 0 bases from J; bases unmatched to any gene: 9. CDR3 length: 19 residues. CDR3 in amino acids: CASSLASTSGGLYQETQYF. The DNA of the CDR3 is TGCGCCAGCAGCTTGGCCTCGACTAGCGGGGGCCTGTACCAAGAGACCCAGTACTTC.

This clone turned up a few times. V and J are TRBV19 and TRBJ1-5, with no clear D. CDR3 length: 14 residues. V lost 6 bases to trimming and J lost 4 bases, with 13 bases between them. Germline lookup yields CDR1 LNHDA and CDR2 SQIVND (reference sequence). This CDR3 reads CASSGQVLNQPQHF. CDR3 bases: TGTGCCAGTAGCGGGCAGGTGCTAAATCAGCCCCAGCATTTT.

This clone has only one observation. The chain couples TRBV25-1 to TRBJ1-2; D is undetermined. Germline assignment: CDR1 MGHDK and CDR2 SYGVNS. This CDR3 has 13 amino acids. Trimming stripped 4 bases from V and 4 bases from J, with 10 bases between. This CDR3 is CASSVSSGYGYTF. The CDR3 coding sequence is TGTGCCAGCAGTGTTTCAAGCGGCTATGGCTACACCTTC.

The J gene is TRBJ2-5, the V gene TRBV7-8; D is uncertain. The CDR3 length is 15 residues. Germline loops: CDR1 SGHVS, CDR2 FQNEAQ. V was clipped by 1 base and J by 5 bases, with 14 bases between them. For the CDR3, the DNA is TGTGCCAGCAGCTTAGTCCCGTCCAGGTGGGAGACCCAGTACTTC. This encodes CASSLVPSRWETQYF.

This rearrangement joins TRBV9 to TRBJ2-2, with 7 bases fitting TRBD2. The CDR3 spans 15 residues. J was trimmed by 4 bases and V by 6 bases; bases with no gene match: 9. Germline lookup yields CDR1 SGDLS and CDR2 YYNGEE. As DNA, the CDR3 is TGTGCCAGCACCCTGGGGGAGGGATTCACCGGGGAGCTGTTTTTT. Amino acids: CASTLGEGFTGELFF.

The chain couples TRBV7-2 to TRBJ2-7; either TRBD1 or TRBD2 may supply D (6 bases each). Trimming stripped 7 bases from V and 3 bases from J, with 13 bases between. The CDR3 has 13 amino acids. CDR1 SGHTA and CDR2 FQGNSA come from the germline V gene. In nucleotides, the CDR3 is TGTGCCAGCAAGGGGGACTTCAACTACGAGCAGTACTTC. Protein product: CASKGDFNYEQYF.

In this sample, this clone turned up a few times. This sequence joins TRBV5-1 and TRBJ1-5; 8 bases align to TRBD1. This CDR3 is built from 14 residues. CDR1 and CDR2 from the germline V gene are SGHRS and YFSETQ. After removal of 4 bases from V and 8 bases from J, the junction contained 8 bases not matched to a gene. CDR3 nucleotide sequence: TGCGCCAGCAGCAAAGGACAGGGAAATGAGCCCCAGCATTTT. Translated: CASSKGQGNEPQHF.

The chain's CDR3 is CASSLRRGADTQYF. CDR3 coding DNA: TGCGCCAGCAGCTTAAGGCGGGGGGCAGATACGCAGTATTTT. The genes are TRBV5-1 and TRBJ2-3, with 8 bases aligning to TRBD2. The CDR3 loop spans 14 amino acids. The V and J ends lost 2 bases and 4 bases, in that order; junction bases with no gene match: 3. Germline CDR1 is SGHRS and CDR2 is YFSETQ.

CDR3: CASSVDGRGYTF. The CDR3 region has the DNA TGTGCCAGCAGCGTAGACGGGAGGGGCTACACCTTC. The chain uses TRBV9 and TRBJ1-2; D ambiguous. From germline, CDR1 is SGDLS and CDR2 YYNGEE. The CDR3 sequence is 12 residues long. Between the trimmed V and J ends, which lost 0 bases and 8 bases, there was a span of 8 bases.

The sample holds one count of this clone. This rearrangement joins TRBV5-4 to TRBJ1-1; no definite D call. The CDR3 sequence is 17 residues long. Deletions cut 4 bases from V and 0 bases from J, with 19 bases between. Per germline, CDR1 SGHNT and CDR2 YYREEE (reference sequence). The CDR3 sequence is CASSRFLYSQMNTEAFF. Here the CDR3 DNA reads TGTGCCAGCAGCCGCTTCCTGTACAGCCAAATGAACACTGAAGCTTTCTTT.

The J gene is TRBJ1-5, the V gene TRBV19; maybe TRBD1 (5 bases). Trimming left V 3 bases short and J 4 bases short, with 13 bases between. Per the germline V gene, CDR1 is LNHDA and CDR2 is SQIVND (reference sequence). CDR3 length: 15 amino acids. As DNA, the CDR3 is TGTGCCAGTAGTATGTTTAGACAGCCGAATCAGCCCCAGCATTTT. This codes for CASSMFRQPNQPQHF.

This clone came up a few times. The chain links TRBV5-6 to TRBJ2-2; D gene ambiguous. In germline, CDR1 is SGHDT, CDR2 YYEEEE. The CDR3 spans 14 residues. Trimming shortened V by 7 bases and J by 6 bases, and 16 bases separated the two germline ends. CDR3 sequence: CASQSQKFAGELFF. The CDR3 DNA reads TGTGCCAGCCAGAGCCAAAAGTTTGCCGGGGAGCTGTTTTTT.

In this sample, this clone turned up a few times. The gene calls are TRBV5-1 and TRBJ1-1, with 9 bases fitting TRBD1. CDR3 length: 13 amino acids. CDR1 and CDR2 from the germline V gene are SGHRS and YFSETQ. Trimming took 4 bases from V and 12 from J; bases not matched to a gene: 10. CDR3 coding DNA: TGCGCCAGCAGCACCTTTTACAGGGGGCTTTCTTTCTTT. Its protein product is CASSTFYRGLSFF.

The rearrangement links TRBV5-1 to TRBJ2-3; D gene ambiguous. The CDR3 has 14 residues. V lost 1 base and J 1 base, leaving 7 bases between the germline ends. The V gene's germline CDR1 is SGHRS and CDR2 YFSETQ. The CDR3 sequence is CASSLSWGTDTQYF. As DNA, the CDR3 is TGCGCCAGCAGCTTGAGTTGGGGCACAGATACGCAGTATTTT.

V usage is TRBV5-1 and J usage is TRBJ2-7; D might be TRBD1 (5 bases). The CDR3 length is 14 residues. Germline loops: CDR1 SGHRS, CDR2 YFSETQ. V lost 0 bases and J lost 3, with 10 bases in between. For the CDR3, the DNA is TGCGCCAGCAGCTTGGCAGGGTCTCTCTACGAGCAGTACTTC. Translation: CASSLAGSLYEQYF.

The chain links TRBV2 to TRBJ1-5; no clear D. Germline V lookup: CDR1 SNHLY, CDR2 FYNNEI. CDR3 length equals 14 residues. V shed 3 bases and J shed 3 bases, with 9 bases lying between them. The CDR3 loop is CASSEGNYNQPQHF. Written as DNA, the CDR3 is TGTGCCAGCAGTGAGGGGAACTACAATCAGCCCCAGCATTTT. The entire variable domain, with the rest obtained from reference TRBV2 and TRBJ1-5, is as follows: EPEVTQTPSHQVTQMGQEVILRCVPISNHLYFYWYRQILGQKVEFLVSFYNNEISEKSEIFDDQFSVERPDGSNFTLKIRSTKLEDSAMYFCASSEGNYNQPQHFGDGTRLSIL.

The chain links TRBV6-1 to TRBJ2-4, with a tentative D call TRBD1 (5 bases). This CDR3 is built from 14 residues. The germline gives CDR1 MNHNS, CDR2 SASEGT. Trimming took off 8 bases at V and 7 bases at J, with 18 bases between the two ends. This CDR3 reads CASRILTDTNIQYF. For the CDR3, the DNA is TGTGCCAGCCGCATCCTTACGGACACGAACATTCAGTACTTC.

The sample holds one count of this clone. The genes are TRBV29-1 and TRBJ2-5, with D possibly called TRBD1 or TRBD2 (7 bases each). The CDR3 loop spans 13 amino acids. V was trimmed by 5 bases and J by 6 bases, leaving 16 bases between them. Per germline, CDR1 SQVTM and CDR2 ANQGSEA. The CDR3 region is CSVPRGGPKTQYF. CDR3 DNA: TGCAGCGTTCCCAGGGGGGGCCCGAAGACCCAGTACTTC.